The 15 T cell receptor beta chains reported below all come from one sample, sequenced in a study of OX40 agonist ivuxolimab in advanced cancers. The method was immunoSEQ multiplex PCR; TCRdb's version includes in-frame clones alone and lacks a portion of them. This sample has roughly 25,000 clones, with 73% found just once. The sample in question was CD4+ or CD8+ T cells sorted from blood, obtained in a trial of the OX40 agonist ivuxolimab. The receptors stem from an adult with an advanced solid tumor such as melanoma, head and neck, liver or kidney cancer.

The CDR3 protein is CASSWRDRVNEQYF. CDR3 bases: TGTGCCAGCAGCTGGAGGGACAGGGTCAACGAGCAGTACTTC. V and J are TRBV5-4 and TRBJ2-7; 9 bases align to TRBD1. The germline CDR1 and CDR2 sequences are SGHNT and YYREEE (reference sequence). Trimming cost V 3 bases and J 5 bases; bases outside gene matches: 6. This CDR3 is built from 14 residues. The variable domain in full, completed from reference TRBV5-4 and TRBJ2-7, reads ETGVTQSPTHLIKTRGQQVTLRCSSQSGHNTVSWYQQALGQGPQFIFQYYREEENGRGNFPPRFSGLQFPNYSSELNVNALELDDSALYLCASSWRDRVNEQYFGPGTRLTVT.

The chain joins TRBV7-9 to TRBJ2-3; no clear D. This CDR3 comprises 10 residues. CDR1 and CDR2 (germline): SEHNR, FQNEAQ (reference sequence). V lost 9 bases and J 5 bases, leaving 6 bases between the germline ends. The CDR3 nucleotides are TGTGCCAGTGAGAGAGATACGCAGTATTTT. The encoded protein is CASERDTQYF.

This chain links TRBV5-4 with TRBJ2-7; D remains ambiguous. Germline V gene data show CDR1 as SGHNT and CDR2 as YYREEE (reference sequence). The V and J ends lost 5 bases and 3 bases respectively, with 12 bases between them. The CDR3 consists of 13 residues. CDR3: CASSPEDGYEQYF. For the CDR3, the DNA is TGTGCCAGCAGTCCTGAGGACGGCTACGAGCAGTACTTC.

The chain couples TRBV6-5 to TRBJ2-3; D is ambiguous. CDR3 size: 14 residues. Trimming removed 7 bases at V and 0 bases at J, with 11 bases between. CDR1 is MNHEY, CDR2 SVGAGI, per germline. Here the CDR3 reads CASTVALSTDTQYF. The CDR3 DNA follows: TGTGCCAGCACAGTAGCCCTGAGCACAGATACGCAGTATTTT.

The V gene is TRBV4-2, the J gene TRBJ2-1; 9 bases agree with TRBD2. Unmatched junction bases numbered 2, after V lost 3 bases and J lost 2 bases. Germline V gene sequence: CDR1 LGHNA, CDR2 YNFKEQ. This CDR3 contains 15 residues. The CDR3 sequence is CASSQGGGAYNEQFF. The CDR3 DNA follows: TGTGCCAGCAGCCAGGGCGGGGGGGCCTACAATGAGCAGTTCTTC.

This clone has only one observation. The chain joins TRBV7-3 to TRBJ2-5, with D maybe TRBD2 (7 bases). The germline V gene has CDR1 SGHTA and CDR2 FQGTGA. The CDR3 consists of 15 residues. Trimming pared 5 bases from V and 5 bases from J, leaving 18 bases between. CDR3 sequence reads: CASSPLGGAGETQYF. CDR3 nucleotides: TGTGCCAGCAGCCCCCTAGGGGGGGCGGGGGAGACCCAGTACTTC.

The gene calls are TRBV30 and TRBJ2-7; D is unresolved. CDR1 is GTSNPN and CDR2 is SVGIG in the germline V gene (reference sequence). The CDR3 loop spans 14 amino acids. V was clipped by 0 bases and J by 4 bases, with 13 bases between them. The CDR3 sequence: CAWSVLPDEYEQYF. As DNA, the CDR3 is TGTGCCTGGAGTGTACTTCCAGATGAGTACGAGCAGTACTTC.

V is TRBV9 and J is TRBJ1-6, with D uncertain. Germline CDR1 SGDLS, CDR2 YYNGEE. Trimming stripped 0 bases from V and 6 bases from J, with 7 bases between. The CDR3 has 14 residues. CDR3 bases: TGTGCCAGCAGCGTAGGGGGAACTAATTCACCCCTCCACTTT. Protein product: CASSVGGTNSPLHF.

The gene calls are TRBV6-6 and TRBJ2-5; no clear D gene. V gave up 6 bases and J gave up 1 base, with 12 bases separating them. The CDR3 length is 14 residues. CDR1 and CDR2 (germline): MNHNY, SVGAGI (reference sequence). CDR3 nucleotides: TGTGCCAGCAGCGCCCGACCGGGCCAAGAGACCCAGTACTTC. Translating it yields CASSARPGQETQYF.

The V and J genes are TRBV2 and TRBJ1-1; D unresolved. Per germline, CDR1 SNHLY and CDR2 FYNNEI. Between the trimmed V and J ends, which lost 3 bases and 5 bases, there was a span of 13 bases. The CDR3 has 14 residues. The CDR3 loop reads CASSDLRMGTEAFF. In DNA, the CDR3 is TGTGCCAGCAGTGATTTGAGGATGGGGACTGAAGCTTTCTTT.

The gene calls are TRBV11-3 and TRBJ2-3; D may match TRBD1 or TRBD2 (6 bases each). The germline gives CDR1 SGHNT, CDR2 YENEEA. The CDR3 has 16 residues. The V end was cut by 0 bases, the J end by 4 bases, with 14 bases between. Here the CDR3 DNA reads TGTGCCAGCAGCTTAGATCTGGGGGGCGCGTCAGATACGCAGTATTTT. This codes for CASSLDLGGASDTQYF.

The rearrangement uses TRBV4-1 and TRBJ2-7; 8 bases fit TRBD1. The CDR3 contains 17 residues. The germline V gene has CDR1 MGHRA and CDR2 YSYEKL. With V trimmed by 0 bases and J by 4 bases, 11 bases remained unmatched. CDR3 in amino acids: CASSQELDRVQSYEQYF. CDR3 nucleotide sequence: TGCGCCAGCAGCCAAGAGCTGGACAGGGTACAGTCGTACGAGCAGTACTTC.

This chain joins TRBV28 and TRBJ2-7; 9 bases map to TRBD1. J was trimmed by 6 bases and V by 4 bases; bases with no gene match: 4. Germline lookup yields CDR1 MDHEN and CDR2 SYDVKM. The CDR3 has 13 residues. The CDR3 coding sequence is TGTGCCAGCAGTTACCCGGACAGGGGCGAGCAGTACTTC. It yields the protein CASSYPDRGEQYF.

V and J are TRBV19 and TRBJ1-2; D gene ambiguous. Between the trimmed V and J ends, which lost 10 bases and 2 bases, there was a span of 8 bases. The CDR3 covers 11 residues. From germline, CDR1 is LNHDA and CDR2 SQIVND (reference sequence). CDR3 in amino acids: CATRENYGYTF. CDR3 sequence (DNA): TGTGCCACTCGTGAAAACTATGGCTACACCTTC.

The chain recombines TRBV9 with TRBJ2-2, with D maybe TRBD1 (6 bases). The V and J ends lost 1 base and 5 bases respectively, with 15 bases between them. The CDR3 is 16 amino acids. Germline CDR1 reads SGDLS; CDR2 reads YYNGEE. The CDR3 protein is CASSVKGQGITGELFF. As DNA, the CDR3 is TGTGCCAGCAGCGTAAAGGGGCAGGGGATTACCGGGGAGCTGTTTTTT.